Below are 21 T cell receptor beta chains sequenced from a single sample in a study of blood T cell repertoires in COVID-19. TCRdb's copy holds only in-frame clones and misses some; the assay was immunoSEQ multiplex PCR. This sample yields 25,000 to 35,000 clones, of which 84% are seen a single time; 42% belongs to the top ten. Source material: peripheral blood. Receptors originate from a woman aged 80 or over with acute or convalescent COVID-19.

The chain carries TRBV7-9 and TRBJ2-2; D unresolved. Trimming cost V 1 base and J 3 bases, with 9 bases left between them. CDR3 length: 15 amino acids. The germline V gene has CDR1 SEHNR and CDR2 FQNEAQ (reference sequence). Written as DNA, the CDR3 is TGTGCCAGCAGCTTAGGAGGTAGCCACACCGGGGAGCTGTTTTTT. Protein sequence: CASSLGGSHTGELFF.

V gene TRBV7-8 combines with J gene TRBJ1-5; 8 nucleotides match TRBD1. The CDR3 totals 16 residues. V was clipped by 4 bases and J by 1 base; unmatched bases: 6. Germline V gene sequence: CDR1 SGHVS, CDR2 FQNEAQ. The CDR3 DNA reads TGTGCCAGCAGCTCTGGGACAGGCCAGAGCAATCAGCCCCAGCATTTT. Its translation is CASSSGTGQSNQPQHF. The variable domain in full, with the rest retrieved from reference TRBV7-8 and TRBJ1-5, is GAGVSQSPRYKVAKRGQDVALRCDPISGHVSLFWYQQALGQGPEFLTYFQNEAQLDKSGLPSDRFFAERPEGSVSTLKIQRTQQEDSAVYLCASSSGTGQSNQPQHFGDGTRLSIL.

The chain has TRBV6-2 or TRBV6-3 and TRBJ1-2; TRBD1 is a possible D gene (6 bases). Trimming removed 1 base at V and 4 bases at J, with 13 bases between. This CDR3 comprises 15 residues. CDR1 is MNHEY, CDR2 SVGEGT, per germline. The CDR3 loop is CASSYFGQPLYGYTF. The CDR3 DNA reads as TGTGCCAGCAGTTACTTTGGACAGCCTCTCTATGGCTACACCTTC.

V is TRBV9 and J is TRBJ1-4, with TRBD1 as a possible D gene (5 bases). Trimming stripped 2 bases from V and 7 bases from J, with 6 bases between. This CDR3 comprises 12 residues. Germline assignment: CDR1 SGDLS and CDR2 YYNGEE. The CDR3 region has the DNA TGTGCCAGCAGCGTTACAGGTGAAAAACTGTTTTTT. Its translation: CASSVTGEKLFF.

This chain links TRBV19 with TRBJ1-5; unclear D gene. The CDR3 has 13 amino acids. From germline, CDR1 is LNHDA and CDR2 SQIVND (reference sequence). Trimming removed 5 bases from V and 4 bases from J, with 9 bases in between. The CDR3 spells CASSSGWNQPQHF. CDR3 in DNA: TGTGCCAGTAGTTCGGGGTGGAATCAGCCCCAGCATTTT.

The CDR3 sequence: CASSPQTGGRLFF. For the CDR3, the DNA is TGTGCCAGCAGTCCACAGACAGGGGGCAGACTGTTTTTT. The chain joins TRBV12-3 or TRBV12-4 to TRBJ1-4; 10 bases agree with TRBD1. V shed 5 bases and J 13 bases; nucleotides not matched to a gene: 7. The CDR3 totals 13 residues.

The genes are TRBV7-2 and TRBJ1-3; the D is unclear. V was clipped by 1 base and J by 0 bases, with 7 bases between them. The CDR3 length is 15 residues. CDR1 is SGHTA and CDR2 is FQGNSA in the germline V gene. The CDR3 DNA is TGTGCCAGCAGCTTAGTGGCTTCCTCTGGAAACACCATATATTTT. Translated, it gives CASSLVASSGNTIYF.

J is TRBJ2-4 and V is TRBV29-1; TRBD1 aligns across 8 bases. Germline V gene sequence: CDR1 SQVTM, CDR2 ANQGSEA. J lost 1 base, V lost 7 bases, and 3 bases had no gene match. This CDR3 contains 13 residues. CDR3 DNA: TGCAGCGCCCGACAGGGGGCCAAAAACATTCAGTACTTC. Encoded protein: CSARQGAKNIQYF.

The V call is TRBV29-1, the J call TRBJ1-1; weak D call: TRBD1 (5 bases). The CDR3 runs to 16 residues. V was trimmed by 0 bases and J by 1 base, leaving 15 bases between them. Looked up from germline, CDR1 is SQVTM and CDR2 is ANQGSEA. CDR3 in DNA: TGCAGCGTTGAAGACTTGGCCAGGGTAGGGAACACTGAAGCTTTCTTT. Translation: CSVEDLARVGNTEAFF.

The V call is TRBV7-2, the J call TRBJ1-5, with D unclear. V lost 5 bases to trimming and J lost 2 bases, with 7 bases between them. The germline CDR1 and CDR2 sequences are SGHTA and FQGNSA. CDR3 length equals 13 residues. The CDR3 reads CASSVSGNQPQHF. The DNA of the CDR3 is TGTGCCAGCAGCGTTTCGGGCAATCAGCCCCAGCATTTT.

This clone was picked up one time. The rearrangement links TRBV15 to TRBJ2-3; D is perhaps TRBD2 (6 bases). Trimming removed 0 bases at V and 4 bases at J, with 14 bases between. Germline CDR1 is LNHNV and CDR2 is YYDKDF (reference sequence). The CDR3 is 16 residues long. The CDR3 DNA sequence: TGTGCCACCAGCAGAGATCTGGCGGGAACATCAGATACGCAGTATTTT. Its protein product is CATSRDLAGTSDTQYF.

J is TRBJ2-1 and V is TRBV18; D uncertain. The germline V gene encodes CDR1 KGHSH and CDR2 LQKENI. The CDR3 spans 14 residues. The ends were cut back, 1 base at V and 11 bases at J, with 15 bases in the middle. The CDR3, as DNA: TGTGCCAGCTCACCACAGCGTCCCCCTAAAAAGCAGTTCTTC. This sequence encodes CASSPQRPPKKQFF.

About this clone itself: The same CDR3 also results from other DNA sequences found in this sample. The chain carries TRBV7-9 and TRBJ1-5, with 10 bases matching TRBD1. V lost 4 bases and J lost 6; bases outside the gene matches: 6. Germline CDR1 reads SEHNR; CDR2 reads FQNEAQ (reference sequence). The CDR3 covers 15 residues. Written as DNA, the CDR3 is TGTGCCAGCAGCTCCGACAGGGGGCCGGGTCAGCCCCAGCATTTT. Its protein product is CASSSDRGPGQPQHF.

The CDR3 here is CATSDLEPGEQFF. The DNA for the CDR3 is TGTGCCACCAGTGATTTGGAGCCAGGGGAGCAGTTCTTC. J is TRBJ2-1 and V is TRBV24-1; a possible D gene is TRBD1 (5 bases). V lost 0 bases and J 10 bases, leaving 9 bases between the germline ends. Germline CDR1 reads KGHDR; CDR2 reads SFDVKD. CDR3 size: 13 residues.

This sequence joins TRBV4-2 and TRBJ2-3; D ambiguous. The V end lost 1 base, the J end lost 0 bases, and 8 bases lay between the germline ends. Germline V gene sequence: CDR1 LGHNA, CDR2 YNFKEQ. The CDR3 is 15 amino acids. CDR3 amino acids: CASSQVDWSTDTQYF. Written as DNA, the CDR3 is TGTGCCAGCAGCCAAGTCGACTGGAGCACAGATACGCAGTATTTT.

V gene TRBV27 combines with J gene TRBJ2-7, with a weak D call TRBD1 (6 bases). V lost 5 bases, J lost 2 bases, and 16 bases lay in between. CDR1 MNHEY and CDR2 SMNVEV come from the germline V gene (reference sequence). CDR3 length equals 15 residues. Written as DNA, the CDR3 is TGTGCCAGCAGTCCAAGGACGGACAGACCCTACGAGCAGTACTTC. Its translation: CASSPRTDRPYEQYF.

The rearrangement links TRBV1 to TRBJ1-2. TRBV1 is designated a pseudogene. The CDR3 spans 13 residues. CDR3 nucleotides: TGCACCAGCAGCCAGGAGAGTAGCTATGGCTACACCTTC. Amino acid sequence: CTSSQESSYGYTF.

This clone was counted once. This chain links TRBV5-5 with TRBJ2-7; the match to TRBD2 covers 11 bases. The trim removed 7 bases at V and 6 bases at J, leaving 3 bases unmatched. CDR3 size: 12 residues. CDR1 SGHKS and CDR2 YYEKEE come from the germline V gene (reference sequence). DNA for the CDR3: TGTGCCAGCGGGACTAGCGGTCCCGAGCAGTACTTC. Translating gives CASGTSGPEQYF.

The chain joins TRBV10-3 to TRBJ2-7; no firm D call. Trimming shortened V by 2 bases and J by 12 bases, and 14 bases separated the two germline ends. Germline V gene data show CDR1 as ENHRY and CDR2 as SYGVKD. This CDR3 comprises 12 residues. CDR3 coding DNA: TGTGCCATCAGTGAGAACTCCCTGGTTCGGTACTTC. This codes for CAISENSLVRYF.

The chain has TRBV5-1 and TRBJ1-2, with a possible D match to TRBD1 (5 bases). Germline V gene data show CDR1 as SGHRS and CDR2 as YFSETQ. The CDR3 sequence is 15 residues long. Deletions cut 0 bases from V and 6 bases from J, with 15 bases between. CDR3: CASSLGGHRSDGYTF. CDR3 in DNA: TGCGCCAGCAGCTTGGGAGGCCACAGGAGCGATGGCTACACCTTC.

This chain joins TRBV27 and TRBJ2-3; D possibly corresponds to TRBD1 (6 bases). The length of the CDR3 is 16 residues. Trimming took 5 bases from V and 3 from J, leaving 18 bases between them. CDR1 and CDR2 (germline): MNHEY, SMNVEV (reference sequence). The DNA of the CDR3 is TGTGCCAGCAGTGCGGACAGATCGGCCATAACAGATACGCAGTATTTT. It translates to CASSADRSAITDTQYF.